This T cell receptor beta chain was found in a study of technical replicates of blood from several donors. Sequencing was performed with immunoSEQ multiplex PCR; in TCRdb, only in-frame clones are kept and a portion is missing. This sample has around 50,000 clones, with 90% to 96% found just once. The CDR3 loop spans 14 amino acids. V was trimmed by 4 bases and J by 0 bases, leaving 13 bases between them. Germline assignment: CDR1 SQVTM and CDR2 ANQGSEA. V is TRBV29-1 and J is TRBJ2-7; weak D call: TRBD1 (6 bases). The TCR comes from a human donor in good health. Sample: T cells isolated from PBMCs. Here the CDR3 DNA reads TGCAGCGTTGCCACGACAGGAGGCTCCTACGAGCAGTACTTC. This encodes CSVATTGGSYEQYF.